This TCR beta chain was identified in a study of siplizumab effects on memory and regulatory T cells. Comments on this clone: Its target is unknown.

The CDR3 length is 14 residues. After removal of 5 bases from V and 2 bases from J, the junction contained 3 bases not matched to a gene. The V gene's germline CDR1 is SGHNT and CDR2 YYREEE (reference sequence). Study results and caveats: Siplizumab significantly decreased alloreactive sequences from unstimulated CD4+ memory cells. Tracing alloreactive clones into unstimulated subsets worked for only a minor fraction of them. Proof of suppressive function in proliferating Tregs from siplizumab cultures was not established.

This table comes from immunoSEQ multiplex PCR, and its TCRdb copy is limited to in-frame clones, with some not included. The sample holds 70,000 to 95,000 clones; roughly 96% are singletons and the top ten take around 0.03%. The origin of this receptor is a human donor in good health. The V call is TRBV5-4, the J call TRBJ2-7; 11 bases map to TRBD2. Source material: naive CD4+ T cells sorted from blood. The CDR3: CASSLAGGAYEQYF. CDR3 in DNA: TGTGCCAGCAGTTTAGCGGGGGGGGCCTACGAGCAGTACTTC.